This T cell receptor (beta chain) was identified in a study of CD8 T cells in ankylosing spondylitis. Findings of the study overall: Disease-associated clones were reportedly significantly overrepresented in matched ankylosing spondylitis synovial fluid. Earlier authors reported some of these motif variants in reactive arthritis synovial fluid and blood.

Many counts were recorded for this clonotype. The antigen is unknown. Quantitative barcoded 5'-RACE was used to prepare TCR beta libraries. Using its own MiXCR run on the 5' RACE reads, TCRdb lists one record per CDR3 protein. The sample records a few hundred thousand distinct CDR3 sequences, about 20% being singletons. The sequencing input was blood, either unsorted or a sorted T cell fraction (not recorded which). This TCR derives from a male donor with ankylosing spondylitis or in good health (not recorded which).

The CDR3 sequence is CSATARSSYEQYF. DNA for the CDR3: TGCAGTGCAACCGCACGGAGCTCCTACGAGCAGTACTTC. The chain uses TRBV20-1 and TRBJ2-7, with D hard to call. From germline, CDR1 is DFQATT and CDR2 SNEGSKA (reference sequence). This CDR3 spans 13 amino acids. V dropped 6 bases and J dropped 0 bases, with 12 bases sitting between them.